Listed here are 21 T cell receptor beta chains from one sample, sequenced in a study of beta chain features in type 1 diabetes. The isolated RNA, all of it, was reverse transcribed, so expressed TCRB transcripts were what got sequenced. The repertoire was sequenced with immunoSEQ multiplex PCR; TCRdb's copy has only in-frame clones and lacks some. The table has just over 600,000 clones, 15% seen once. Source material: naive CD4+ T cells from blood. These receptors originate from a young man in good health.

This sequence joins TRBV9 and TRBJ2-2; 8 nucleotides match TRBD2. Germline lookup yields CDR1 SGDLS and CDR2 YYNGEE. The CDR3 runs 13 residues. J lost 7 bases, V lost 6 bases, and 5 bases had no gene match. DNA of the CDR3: TGTGCCAGCACCCTGGCGGGGGGCGGGGAGCTGTTTTTT. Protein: CASTLAGGGELFF.

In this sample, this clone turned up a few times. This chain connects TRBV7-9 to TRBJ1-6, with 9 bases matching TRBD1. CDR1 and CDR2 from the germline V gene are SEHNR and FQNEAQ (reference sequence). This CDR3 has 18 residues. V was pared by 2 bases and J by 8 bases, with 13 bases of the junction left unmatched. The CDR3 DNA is TGTGCCAGCAGCTTAATACACGAAGGGACAGGGTTGGATTCACCCCTCCACTTT. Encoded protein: CASSLIHEGTGLDSPLHF.

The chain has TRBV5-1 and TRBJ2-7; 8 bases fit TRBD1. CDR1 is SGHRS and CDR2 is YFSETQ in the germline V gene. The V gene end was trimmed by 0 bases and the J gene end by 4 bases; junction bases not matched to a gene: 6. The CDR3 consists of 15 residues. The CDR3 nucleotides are TGCGCCAGCAGCTTGGACGGGGACAGGCTATACGAGCAGTACTTC. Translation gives CASSLDGDRLYEQYF.

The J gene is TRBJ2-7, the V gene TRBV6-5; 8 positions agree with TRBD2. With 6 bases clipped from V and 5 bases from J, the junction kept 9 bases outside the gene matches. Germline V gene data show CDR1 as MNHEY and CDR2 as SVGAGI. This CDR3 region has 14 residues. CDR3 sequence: CASSWAGGTDEQYF. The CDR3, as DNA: TGTGCCAGCAGCTGGGCGGGGGGTACGGACGAGCAGTACTTC.

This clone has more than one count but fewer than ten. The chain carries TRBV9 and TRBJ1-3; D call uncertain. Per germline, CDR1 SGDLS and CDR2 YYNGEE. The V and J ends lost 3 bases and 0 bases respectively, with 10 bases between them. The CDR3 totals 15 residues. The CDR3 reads CASSERTNSGNTIYF. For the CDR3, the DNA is TGTGCCAGCAGCGAGAGGACCAACTCTGGAAACACCATATATTTT.

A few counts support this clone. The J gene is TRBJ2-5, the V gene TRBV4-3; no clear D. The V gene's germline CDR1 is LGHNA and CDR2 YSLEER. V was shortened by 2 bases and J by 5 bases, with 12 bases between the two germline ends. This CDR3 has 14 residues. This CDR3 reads CASSQQSVGETQYF. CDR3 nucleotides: TGCGCCAGCAGCCAACAATCAGTCGGGGAGACCCAGTACTTC.

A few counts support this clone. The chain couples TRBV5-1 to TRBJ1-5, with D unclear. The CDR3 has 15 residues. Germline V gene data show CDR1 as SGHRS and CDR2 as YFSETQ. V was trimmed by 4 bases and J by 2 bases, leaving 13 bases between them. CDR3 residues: CASSLGGPGNQPQHF. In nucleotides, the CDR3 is TGCGCCAGCAGCCTCGGAGGGCCTGGCAATCAGCCCCAGCATTTT.

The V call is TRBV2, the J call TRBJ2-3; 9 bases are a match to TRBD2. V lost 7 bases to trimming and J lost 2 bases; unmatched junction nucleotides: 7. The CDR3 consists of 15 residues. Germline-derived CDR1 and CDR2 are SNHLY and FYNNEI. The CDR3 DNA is TGTGCCAGCATTAGACTAGCGGTAAACACAGATACGCAGTATTTT. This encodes CASIRLAVNTDTQYF.

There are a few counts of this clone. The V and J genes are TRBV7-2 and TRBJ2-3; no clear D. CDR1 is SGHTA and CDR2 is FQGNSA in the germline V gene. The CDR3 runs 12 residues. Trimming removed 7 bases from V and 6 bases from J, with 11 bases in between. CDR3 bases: TGTGCCAGCACTCCCTTTAGGGATACGCAGTATTTT. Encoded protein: CASTPFRDTQYF.

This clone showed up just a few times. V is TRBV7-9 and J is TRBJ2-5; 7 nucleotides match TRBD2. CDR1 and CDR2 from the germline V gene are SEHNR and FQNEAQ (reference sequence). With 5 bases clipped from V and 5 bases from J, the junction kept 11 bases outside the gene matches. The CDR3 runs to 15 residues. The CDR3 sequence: CASSPAPRGGETQYF. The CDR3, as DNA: TGTGCCAGCAGCCCCGCCCCGAGGGGAGGGGAGACCCAGTACTTC.

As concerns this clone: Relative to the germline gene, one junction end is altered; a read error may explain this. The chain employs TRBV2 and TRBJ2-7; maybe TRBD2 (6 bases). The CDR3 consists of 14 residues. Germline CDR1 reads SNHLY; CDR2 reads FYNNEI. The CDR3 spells CASSEARASPGDEF. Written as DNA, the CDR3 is TGTGCCAGCAGTGAAGCGCGGGCCAGTCCGGGGGATGAATTC.

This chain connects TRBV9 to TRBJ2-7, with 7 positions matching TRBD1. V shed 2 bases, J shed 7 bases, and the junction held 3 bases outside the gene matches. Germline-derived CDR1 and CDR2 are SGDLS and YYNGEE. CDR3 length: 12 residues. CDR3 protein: CASSVPQGEQYF. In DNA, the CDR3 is TGTGCCAGCAGCGTCCCACAGGGGGAGCAGTACTTC.

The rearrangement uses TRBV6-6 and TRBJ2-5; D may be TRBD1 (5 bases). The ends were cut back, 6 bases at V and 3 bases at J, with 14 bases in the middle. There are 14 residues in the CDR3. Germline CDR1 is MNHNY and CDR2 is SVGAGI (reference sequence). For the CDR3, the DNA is TGTGCCAGCAGCCCCGTTGGGGCCAAAGAGACCCAGTACTTC. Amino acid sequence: CASSPVGAKETQYF.

Written as DNA, the CDR3 is TGTGCCAGCAGCTTAGTAACCCGGGGCTATAACACTGAAGCTTTCTTT. Translated, it gives CASSLVTRGYNTEAFF. The chain uses TRBV7-2 and TRBJ1-1; D might be TRBD1 (5 bases). Trimming removed 1 base at V and 2 bases at J, with 14 bases between. The CDR3 length is 16 residues. Germline lookup yields CDR1 SGHTA and CDR2 FQGNSA.

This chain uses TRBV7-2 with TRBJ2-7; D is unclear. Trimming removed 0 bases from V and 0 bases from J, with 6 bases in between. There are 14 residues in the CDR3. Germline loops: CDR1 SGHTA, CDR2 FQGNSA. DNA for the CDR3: TGTGCCAGCAGCTTAGCCAAGCTCTCCTACGAGCAGTACTTC. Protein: CASSLAKLSYEQYF.

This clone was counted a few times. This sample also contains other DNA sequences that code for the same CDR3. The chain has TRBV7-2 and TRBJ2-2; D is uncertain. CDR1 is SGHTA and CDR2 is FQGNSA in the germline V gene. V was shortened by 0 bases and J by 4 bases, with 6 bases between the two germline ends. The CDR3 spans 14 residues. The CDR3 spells CASSLAGFTGELFF. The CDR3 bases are TGTGCCAGCAGCTTAGCTGGATTCACCGGGGAGCTGTTTTTT.

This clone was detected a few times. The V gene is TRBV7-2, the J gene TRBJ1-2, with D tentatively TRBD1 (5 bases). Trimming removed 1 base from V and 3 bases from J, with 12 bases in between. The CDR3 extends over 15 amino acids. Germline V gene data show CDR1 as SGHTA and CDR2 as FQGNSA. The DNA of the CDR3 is TGTGCCAGCAGCTTAGAGTCAGGGTTTGACTATGGCTACACCTTC. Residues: CASSLESGFDYGYTF.

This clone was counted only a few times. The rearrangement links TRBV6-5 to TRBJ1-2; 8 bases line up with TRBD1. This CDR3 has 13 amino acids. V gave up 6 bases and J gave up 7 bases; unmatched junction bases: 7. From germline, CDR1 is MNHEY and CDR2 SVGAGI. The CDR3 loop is CASSLGQDGGYTF. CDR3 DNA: TGTGCCAGCAGCCTGGGACAGGACGGTGGCTACACCTTC.

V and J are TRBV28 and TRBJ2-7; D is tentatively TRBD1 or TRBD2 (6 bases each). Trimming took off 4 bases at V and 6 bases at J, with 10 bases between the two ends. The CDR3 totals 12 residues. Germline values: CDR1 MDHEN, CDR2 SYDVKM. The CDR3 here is CASSWRGSEQYF. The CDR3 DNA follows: TGTGCCAGCAGTTGGAGGGGGTCCGAGCAGTACTTC.

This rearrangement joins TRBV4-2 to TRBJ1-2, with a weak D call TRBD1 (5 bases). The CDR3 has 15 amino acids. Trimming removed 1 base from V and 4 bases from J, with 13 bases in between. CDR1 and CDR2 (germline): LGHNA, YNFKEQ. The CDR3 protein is CASSQVPGSSYGYTF. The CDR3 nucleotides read TGTGCCAGCAGCCAAGTTCCAGGGAGTAGCTATGGCTACACCTTC.

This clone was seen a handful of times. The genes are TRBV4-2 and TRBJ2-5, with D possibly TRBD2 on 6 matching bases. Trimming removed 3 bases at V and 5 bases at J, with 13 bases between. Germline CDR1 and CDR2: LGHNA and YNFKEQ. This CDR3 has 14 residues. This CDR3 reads CASSQSFGGETQYF. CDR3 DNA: TGTGCCAGCAGCCAGTCCTTTGGGGGGGAGACCCAGTACTTC.